This T cell receptor beta chain was sequenced in a study of blood T cell repertoires in COVID-19. In the original workflow: From reference gene primer amplification, estimates of nucleated cell counts were derived. Produced via immunoSEQ multiplex PCR; TCRdb's table is partial and in-frame only. That table furnishes V, J and clone size, whereas the DNA furnished D and trimming. The sample holds fewer than 250,000 clones, about 80% seen once. The source is a woman in her 40s who had been exposed to COVID-19. Sequences were obtained from PBMCs or T cells enriched from blood (not recorded which).

In DNA form, the CDR3 reads TGTGCCAGCAGTTTATTATCCAGGAACTCCTACGAGCAGTACTTC. Its translation: CASSLLSRNSYEQYF. J is TRBJ2-7 and V is TRBV27; D gene uncertain. In germline, CDR1 is MNHEY, CDR2 SMNVEV (reference sequence). There are 15 residues in the CDR3. V was cut by 1 base and J by 0 bases, with 10 bases left in between.